Included here is one T cell receptor beta chain sequence, with context. The ends lost 4 bases at V and 3 bases at J; junction bases unmatched: 8. Per the germline V gene, CDR1 is LNHDA and CDR2 is SQIVND (reference sequence). This CDR3 region has 16 residues. Method: immunoSEQ multiplex PCR; TCRdb's copy keeps in-frame clones and lacks some. The sample contains some 2,100,000 clones, 90% to 96% of which appear only once. The data were taken from a study of shared clonotypes between healthy human individuals. The chain joins TRBV19 to TRBJ1-1; 10 bases fit TRBD1. The sample consisted of naive CD4+ T cells sorted from blood. Specified subset: CD45RA+ positively selected. This receptor was obtained from a man between 18 and 35 years old in good health. The CDR3 coding sequence is TGTGCCAGTAGTAACCGGGACAGGGGAACTCACACTGAAGCTTTCTTT. It is translated as CASSNRDRGTHTEAFF. The whole variable domain, filled in from reference TRBV19 and TRBJ1-1, reads DGGITQSPKYLFRKEGQNVTLSCEQNLNHDAMYWYRQDPGQGLRLIYYSQIVNDFQKGDIAEGYSVSREKKESFPLTVTSAQKNPTAFYLCASSNRDRGTHTEAFFGQGTRLTVV.